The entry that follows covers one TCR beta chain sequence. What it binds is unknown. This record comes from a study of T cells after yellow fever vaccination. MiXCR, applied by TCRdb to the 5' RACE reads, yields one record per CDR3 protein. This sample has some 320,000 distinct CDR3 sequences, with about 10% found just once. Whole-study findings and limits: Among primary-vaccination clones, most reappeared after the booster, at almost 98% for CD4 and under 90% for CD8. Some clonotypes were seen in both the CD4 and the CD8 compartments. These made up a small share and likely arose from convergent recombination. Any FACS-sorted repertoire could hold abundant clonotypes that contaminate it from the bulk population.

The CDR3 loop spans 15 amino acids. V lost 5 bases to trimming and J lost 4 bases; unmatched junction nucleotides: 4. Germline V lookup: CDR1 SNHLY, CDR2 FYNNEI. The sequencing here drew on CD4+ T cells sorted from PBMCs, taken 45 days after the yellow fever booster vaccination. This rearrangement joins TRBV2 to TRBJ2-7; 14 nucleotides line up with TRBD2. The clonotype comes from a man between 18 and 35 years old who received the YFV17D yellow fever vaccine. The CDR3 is CASSRTSGGSYEQYV. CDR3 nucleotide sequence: TGTGCCAGCAGTCGGACTAGCGGGGGGTCTTACGAGCAGTACGTC.